These T cell receptor beta chains were read from a single sample in a study of blood T cell repertoires in COVID-19. Repertoires were generated with immunoSEQ multiplex PCR, while TCRdb's copy carries only in-frame clones and drops some. The table includes roughly 250,000 clones, more than 75% detected once. The material sequenced was PBMCs or T cells enriched from blood (not recorded which). These receptors all stem from a woman aged 35 to 49 with acute COVID-19. CDR3s leave out the opening cysteine and the closing phenylalanine or tryptophan. For some rows the clone size is stated as once, few or many, or as a class when expanded; others skip it.

>TRBJ2-7|-|TRBV6-5
ASSYVPLGGGEQY
>TRBJ2-1|-|TRBV4-2
ASSQAWRERNEQF
>TRBJ1-2|-|TRBV4-2
ASSQYRGSNYGYT
>TRBJ1-1|-|TRBV19
ASSLSGTGGPDSEAF
>TRBJ2-3|-|TRBV7-7
ASSRGEGDVQY
>TRBJ2-1|-|TRBV10-2
ASSESHGASGNGEQF
>TRBJ2-3|once|TRBV11-3
ASSLDPSGSDTQY
>TRBJ2-3|-|TRBV7-6
ASSSPVQGGATDTQY
>TRBJ2-7|-|TRBV24-1
ATSDWGGYEQY
>TRBJ1-6|-|TRBV6-5
ASRRYNSPLH
>TRBJ1-1|-|TRBV5-6
ASSGDTPSGAF
>TRBJ2-7|-|TRBV3-1/TRBV3-2
ASSQVAGEAYEQY
>TRBJ1-3|-|TRBV2
ASSAGQGLGNTIY
>TRBJ2-3|-|TRBV19
ASSRFLSGTDTQY